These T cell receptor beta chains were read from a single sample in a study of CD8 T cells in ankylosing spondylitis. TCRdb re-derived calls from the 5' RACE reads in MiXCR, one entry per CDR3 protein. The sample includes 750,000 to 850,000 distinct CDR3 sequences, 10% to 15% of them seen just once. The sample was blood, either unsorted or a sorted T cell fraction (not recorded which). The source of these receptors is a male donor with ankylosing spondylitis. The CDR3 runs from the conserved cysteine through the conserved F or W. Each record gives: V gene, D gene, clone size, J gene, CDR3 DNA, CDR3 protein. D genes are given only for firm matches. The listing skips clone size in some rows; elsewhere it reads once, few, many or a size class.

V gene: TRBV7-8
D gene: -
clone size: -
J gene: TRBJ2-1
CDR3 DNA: TGTGCCAGCAGTCCCGGAGCCTCTCCCTACAATGAGCAGTTCTTC
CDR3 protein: CASSPGASPYNEQFF

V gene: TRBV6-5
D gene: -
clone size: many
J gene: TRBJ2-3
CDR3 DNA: TGTGCCAGCAGTTTAGCGGATACAGATACGCAGTATTTT
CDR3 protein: CASSLADTDTQYF

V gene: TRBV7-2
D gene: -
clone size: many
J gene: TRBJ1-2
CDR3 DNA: TGTGCCAGCAGCCAACGGACCGGGACCCATGGCTACACCTTC
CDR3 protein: CASSQRTGTHGYTF

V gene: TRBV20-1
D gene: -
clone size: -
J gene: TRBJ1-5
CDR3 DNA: TGCAGTGCTAGTGAGCCCGATCAGCCCCAGCATTTT
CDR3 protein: CSASEPDQPQHF

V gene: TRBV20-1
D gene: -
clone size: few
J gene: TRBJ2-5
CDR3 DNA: TGCAGTGCTAGCACCTGGGGGACCCAGTACTTC
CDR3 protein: CSASTWGTQYF

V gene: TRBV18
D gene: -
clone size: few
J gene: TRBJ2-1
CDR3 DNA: TGTGCCAGCTCACCTGAGGGCGGGGACAATGAGCAGTTCTTC
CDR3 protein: CASSPEGGDNEQFF

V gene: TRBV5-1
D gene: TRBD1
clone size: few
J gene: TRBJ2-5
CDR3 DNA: TGCGCCAGCAGCCCCCCGGGACAGGGGAAGACCCAGTACTTC
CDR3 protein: CASSPPGQGKTQYF

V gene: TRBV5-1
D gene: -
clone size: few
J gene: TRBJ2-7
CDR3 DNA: TGCGCCAGCAGCTTGTCGGGTTTGGACGAGCAGTACTTC
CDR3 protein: CASSLSGLDEQYF

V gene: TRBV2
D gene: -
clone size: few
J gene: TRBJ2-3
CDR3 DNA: TGTGCCAGCAAACTAGAAAGAGATACGCAGTATTTT
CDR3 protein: CASKLERDTQYF

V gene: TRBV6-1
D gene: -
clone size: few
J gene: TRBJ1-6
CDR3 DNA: TGTGCTACTAACACGGGTTGGGATTCACCCCTCCACTTT
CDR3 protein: CATNTGWDSPLHF

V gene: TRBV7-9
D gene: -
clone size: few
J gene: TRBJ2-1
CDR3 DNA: TGTGCCAGCCGCATGGGTCCCTACAATGAGCAGTTCTTC
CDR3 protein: CASRMGPYNEQFF

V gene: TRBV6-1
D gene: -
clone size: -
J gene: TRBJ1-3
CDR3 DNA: TGTGCCAGCCGTAGAGTCCCCTCTGGAAACACCATATATTTT
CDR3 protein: CASRRVPSGNTIYF

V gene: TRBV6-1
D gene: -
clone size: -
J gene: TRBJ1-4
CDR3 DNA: TGTGCCAGCCACCGTCCAGCGCCTAATGAAAAACTGTTTTTT
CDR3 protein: CASHRPAPNEKLFF

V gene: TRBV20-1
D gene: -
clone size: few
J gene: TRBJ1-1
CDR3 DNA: TGCAGTGCTATCGGGGCAGGGGCGAACACTGAAGCTTTCTTT
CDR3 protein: CSAIGAGANTEAFF

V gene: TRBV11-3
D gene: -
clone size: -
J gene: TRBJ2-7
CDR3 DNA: TGTGCCAGCAGCCCCCCAGGAGGGCGCGAGCAGTACTTC
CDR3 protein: CASSPPGGREQYF

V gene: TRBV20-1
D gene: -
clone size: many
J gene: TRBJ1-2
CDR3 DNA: TGCAGTGCTAGTGGGACTGAGAACTATGGCTACACCTTC
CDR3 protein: CSASGTENYGYTF

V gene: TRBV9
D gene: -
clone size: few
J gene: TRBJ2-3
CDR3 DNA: TGTGCCAGCAGCGTAGGGCAGGTGGGAGATACGCAGTATTTT
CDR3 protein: CASSVGQVGDTQYF

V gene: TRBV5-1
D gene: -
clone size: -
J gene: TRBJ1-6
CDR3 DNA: TGCGCCAGCAGCTTGGCCGGCAGGGTGGATTCACCCCTCCACTTT
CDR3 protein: CASSLAGRVDSPLHF

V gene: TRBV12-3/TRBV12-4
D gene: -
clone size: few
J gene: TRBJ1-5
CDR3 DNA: TGTGCCAGCGGCCCACGGGGGGGTATCAATCAGCCCCAGCATTTT
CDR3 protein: CASGPRGGINQPQHF

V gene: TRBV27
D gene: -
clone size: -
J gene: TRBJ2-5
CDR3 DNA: TGTGCCAGCAGTTCCCAGCAGTGGAAAGAGACCCAGTACTTC
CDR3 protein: CASSSQQWKETQYF

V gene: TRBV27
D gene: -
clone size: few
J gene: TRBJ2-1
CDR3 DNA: TGTGCCAGCAGTTTATCGGTAAACAGAGGACATGAGCAGTTCTTC
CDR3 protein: CASSLSVNRGHEQFF

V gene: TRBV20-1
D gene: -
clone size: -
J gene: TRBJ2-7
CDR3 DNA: TGCAGTGCTATAAGCTCCCACGAGCAGTACTTC
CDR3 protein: CSAISSHEQYF

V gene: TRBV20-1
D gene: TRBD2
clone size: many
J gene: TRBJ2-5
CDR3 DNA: TGCAGTGCTAGGACTAGCGACCAAGAGACCCAGTACTTC
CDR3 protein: CSARTSDQETQYF

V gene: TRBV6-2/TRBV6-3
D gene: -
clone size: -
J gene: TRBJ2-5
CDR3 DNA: TGTGCCAGCAACAACAGGAGGGATCGAGAGACCCAGTACTTC
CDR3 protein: CASNNRRDRETQYF

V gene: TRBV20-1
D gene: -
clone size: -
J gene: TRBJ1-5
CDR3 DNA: TGCAGTGCTAGTCGGCAGTCCTATCAGCCCCAGCATTTT
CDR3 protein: CSASRQSYQPQHF

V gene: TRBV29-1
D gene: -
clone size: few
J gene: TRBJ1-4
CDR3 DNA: TGCAGCGTAGAGGACCGAACAACTAATGAAAAACTGTTTTTT
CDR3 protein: CSVEDRTTNEKLFF

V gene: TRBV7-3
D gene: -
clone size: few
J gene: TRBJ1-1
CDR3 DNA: TGTGCCAGCAGCCCCGACAGGTTTGAACATTTCTTT
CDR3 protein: CASSPDRFEHFF

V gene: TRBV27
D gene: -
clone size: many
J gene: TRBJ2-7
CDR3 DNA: TGTGCCAGCAGAAGGGACGGTACCTACGAGCAGTACTTC
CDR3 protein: CASRRDGTYEQYF

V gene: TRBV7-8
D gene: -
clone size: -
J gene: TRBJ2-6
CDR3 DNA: TGTGCCAGCAGCTTAGTCCCCCCGATCACTGGGGCCAACGTCCTGACTTTC
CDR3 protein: CASSLVPPITGANVLTF